This T cell receptor (beta chain) was identified during a study of blood T cell repertoires in COVID-19. On the study more broadly: Whether acute or convalescent, the COVID-19 samples came from the United States, Italy and Spain. Sources were T cells, B-cell-depleted T cells, or PBMCs; the material itself was cDNA or gDNA.

Methods used by the authors: Amplification from reference gene primers served as the basis for estimated nucleated cell counts. Only in-frame clones appear in the TCRdb table, and some are missing; sequencing was by immunoSEQ multiplex PCR. V, J and clone size are taken as reported in that table, and D and trimming were inferred from the DNA itself. Here the sample spans 210,000 or so clones, about four fifths being singletons. The CDR3 contains 14 residues. Trimming pared 6 bases from V and 8 bases from J, leaving 16 bases between. Germline values: CDR1 LNHDA, CDR2 SQIVND (reference sequence). Material for sequencing was peripheral blood. The clonotype was recovered from a woman in her seventies with active or convalescent COVID-19. The rearrangement links TRBV19 to TRBJ1-4; perhaps TRBD1 as D (6 bases). CDR3 residues: CASSPGGGREKLFF. The CDR3 bases are TGTGCCAGTAGCCCCGGGGGGGGGCGCGAAAAACTGTTTTTT.